This TCR beta chain was obtained from a study of a mutant IDH1 vaccine in newly diagnosed glioma. Germline CDR1 reads LNHDA; CDR2 reads SQIVND (reference sequence). The CDR3 totals 16 residues. V dropped 3 bases and J dropped 4 bases, with 15 bases sitting between them. Time point noted: baseline, week 1 (first vaccination visit). Treatment specified: pre-vaccination baseline after standard-of-care therapy. The table came from immunoSEQ multiplex PCR; TCRdb's copy has only in-frame clones and leaves some out. Found here are around 50,000 clones, roughly 88% of them singletons; the top ten hold 2% to 3%.

The gene calls are TRBV19 and TRBJ2-2, with D possibly being TRBD2 (6 bases). The origin of this receptor is a man aged 40-49 years with glioma. Material: PBMCs, obtained from a glioma patient treated with radiotherapy, temozolomide or both. The CDR3, as DNA: TGTGCCAGTAGTATGGTGGGGGGACTGTTCACCGGGGAGCTGTTTTTT. It encodes CASSMVGGLFTGELFF.